This T cell receptor (beta chain) is from a study of T cells in Graves' hyperthyroidism and ophthalmopathy. Germline assignment: CDR1 KGHSH and CDR2 LQKENI. The CDR3 is made up of 13 amino acids. V gave up 1 base and J gave up 5 bases, with 9 bases separating them. There are many counts of this clonotype. Amplified TCR beta CDR3 regions came from RNA transcripts. HTBI primers were used for first-round RT-PCR of the TCR CDR3. Using its own MiXCR run on the multiplex PCR reads, TCRdb lists one record per CDR3 protein. Altogether a few hundred thousand distinct CDR3 sequences are present, approximately 18% being singletons, with the ten largest covering 35% to 40%.

This sequence joins TRBV18 and TRBJ2-7; TRBD2 is a possible D gene (5 bases). This receptor was taken from a man in his fifties or sixties with Graves' ophthalmopathy. Sequencing was carried out using blood. The CDR3 spells CASSPREINEQYF. The CDR3 DNA is TGTGCCAGCTCACCACGGGAGATCAACGAGCAGTACTTC.